This T cell receptor (beta chain) was obtained from a study of OX40 agonist ivuxolimab in advanced cancers. At the level of the study: Treatment received earlier with anti-PD-1, anti-PD-L1 or anti-CTLA-4 agents was allowed, and around 40% had some. Two patients with cutaneous melanoma and one with hepatocellular carcinoma, three in total, showed partial responses. Findings and caveats of the study: On average, CD8+ T cells showed a greater number of expanded clones than CD4+.

Sequencing was performed with immunoSEQ multiplex PCR; in TCRdb, only in-frame clones are kept and a portion is missing. Of 45,000 to 65,000 clones in the sample, approximately 87% were seen once. Points on this clone: The antigen is not known.

With 4 bases clipped from V and 0 bases from J, the junction kept 11 bases outside the gene matches. Germline CDR1 and CDR2: SGHRS and YFSETQ. The CDR3 length is 18 residues. The origin of this receptor is an adult with an advanced solid tumor such as melanoma, head and neck, liver or kidney cancer. The sequencing here drew on CD4+ or CD8+ T cells sorted from blood, taken in a trial of the OX40 agonist ivuxolimab. The rearrangement joins TRBV5-1 to TRBJ2-2; 8 bases align to TRBD1. CDR3 amino acids: CASSDGQGTPSNTGELFF. The CDR3 DNA reads TGCGCCAGCAGCGACGGACAGGGAACTCCTTCGAACACCGGGGAGCTGTTTTTT. Full variable domain (rest looked up from reference TRBV5-1 and TRBJ2-2): KAGVTQTPRYLIKTRGQQVTLSCSPISGHRSVSWYQQTPGQGLQFLFEYFSETQRNKGNFPGRFSGRQFSNSRSEMNVSTLELGDSALYLCASSDGQGTPSNTGELFFGEGSRLTVL.